Sequencing of this T cell receptor (beta chain) was carried out in a study of T cells in localized non-small cell lung cancer. Study findings and constraints: Greater blood T cell density accompanied longer overall survival. Measurement of T cell clonality placed uninvolved adjacent lung highest, above the level in tumor. Within adjacent lung there appeared a median 57 of the top 100 tumor clones.

On this clone: What it binds is not known.

The CDR3 loop spans 14 amino acids. Trimming took 3 bases from V and 5 from J; bases not matched to a gene: 8. Germline values: CDR1 SGDLS, CDR2 YYNGEE. Measured with immunoSEQ multiplex PCR; TCRdb has only the in-frame clones, and not every one. This sample has about 23,000 clones; roughly nine tenths occur once, and the top ten carry 25% to 30%. This chain links TRBV9 with TRBJ2-7; 7 bases align to TRBD2. The sequence came from a male donor older than 55 with stage I squamous cell lung carcinoma. The sample in question was peripheral blood, obtained before any cancer treatment. CDR3: CASSGGGSWDEQYF. The CDR3 DNA reads as TGTGCCAGCAGCGGCGGCGGGAGTTGGGACGAGCAGTACTTC. Using reference TRBV9 and TRBJ2-7 for the parts outside the CDR3, the full variable domain is DSGVTQTPKHLITATGQRVTLRCSPRSGDLSVYWYQQSLDQGLQFLIQYYNGEERAKGNILERFSAQQFPDLHSELNLSSLELGDSALYFCASSGGGSWDEQYFGPGTRLTVT.